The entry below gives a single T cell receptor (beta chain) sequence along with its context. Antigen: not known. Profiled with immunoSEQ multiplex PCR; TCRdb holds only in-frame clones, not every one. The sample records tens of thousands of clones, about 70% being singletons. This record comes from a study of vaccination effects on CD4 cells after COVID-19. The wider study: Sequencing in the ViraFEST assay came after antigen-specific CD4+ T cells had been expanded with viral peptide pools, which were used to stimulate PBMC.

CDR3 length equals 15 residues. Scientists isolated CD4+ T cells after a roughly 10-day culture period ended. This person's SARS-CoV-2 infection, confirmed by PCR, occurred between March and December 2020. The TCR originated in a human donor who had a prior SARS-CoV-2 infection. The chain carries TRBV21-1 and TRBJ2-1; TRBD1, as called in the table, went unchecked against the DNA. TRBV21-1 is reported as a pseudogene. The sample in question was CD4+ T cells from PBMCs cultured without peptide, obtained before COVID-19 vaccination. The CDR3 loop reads CASKNKMGQEDEQFF. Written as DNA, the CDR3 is TGTGCCAGCAAAAATAAAATGGGACAGGAGGATGAGCAGTTCTTC.